These 30 T cell receptor beta chains came from one sample sequenced in a study of T-cell memory formation after mild COVID-19. TCRdb re-derived calls from the 5' RACE reads in MiXCR, one entry per CDR3 protein. The repertoire holds more than 250,000 distinct CDR3 sequences, with roughly 18% as singletons. The specimen was PBMCs or a T cell subset sorted from them (not recorded which). These TCRs come from a man aged 18 to 30 who had mild COVID-19 (a few samples of this study predate the infection). Cell type and time point are not known.

The chain couples TRBV5-1 to TRBJ2-5; TRBD1 is a possible D gene (5 bases). Trimming took off 5 bases at V and 4 bases at J, with 12 bases between the two ends. CDR3 length equals 13 residues. Per the germline V gene, CDR1 is SGHRS and CDR2 is YFSETQ. The CDR3, as DNA: TGCGCCAGCAGAACAGTGGGGCGAGAGACCCAGTACTTC. This gives the protein CASRTVGRETQYF.

J is TRBJ1-1 and V is TRBV7-8; perhaps TRBD1 as D (5 bases). CDR1 and CDR2 from the germline V gene are SGHVS and FQNEAQ. CDR3 length equals 12 residues. Between the trimmed V and J ends, which lost 6 bases and 3 bases, there was a span of 8 bases. CDR3 in amino acids: CASRSGYTEAFF. CDR3 DNA sequence: TGTGCCAGCAGATCAGGGTACACTGAAGCTTTCTTT.

As DNA, the CDR3 is TGCGCCAGCTCCGGCCCATGGGGTGAAAAACTGTTTTTT. Protein: CASSGPWGEKLFF. This chain uses TRBV4-1 with TRBJ1-4, with D uncertain. Germline loops: CDR1 MGHRA, CDR2 YSYEKL. CDR3 length equals 13 residues. The V end was cut by 8 bases, the J end by 7 bases, with 14 bases between.

The rearrangement joins TRBV20-1 to TRBJ2-7; tentatively, D is TRBD1 or TRBD2 (6 bases each). Trimming took 3 bases from V and 2 from J, leaving 14 bases between them. The CDR3 loop spans 14 amino acids. Per germline, CDR1 DFQATT and CDR2 SNEGSKA (reference sequence). This CDR3 reads CSARSTGAPYEQYF. The CDR3 DNA reads TGCAGTGCTAGGTCTACGGGGGCCCCCTACGAGCAGTACTTC.

The V call is TRBV13, the J call TRBJ2-7, with D unresolved. CDR1 is PRHDT, CDR2 FYEKMQ, per germline (reference sequence). With 3 bases removed from V and 4 bases from J, the gap between germline ends came to 13 bases. The CDR3 spans 14 residues. CDR3 region: CASSFGTRTYEQYF. CDR3 coding DNA: TGTGCCAGCAGCTTCGGTACCAGAACTTACGAGCAGTACTTC.

The chain uses TRBV5-1 and TRBJ2-7; D gene ambiguous. Trimming removed 4 bases at V and 0 bases at J, with 14 bases between. This CDR3 has 15 residues. CDR1 SGHRS and CDR2 YFSETQ come from the germline V gene. In DNA form, the CDR3 reads TGCGCCAGCAGCCCTGGACCGGGCCCCTCCTACGAGCAGTACGTC. Its translation: CASSPGPGPSYEQYV.

The J gene is TRBJ2-5, the V gene TRBV7-9, with unresolved D. The V gene lost 3 bases and the J gene lost 1 base, with 12 bases spanning the gap. Germline V CDR1 and CDR2: SEHNR, FQNEAQ (reference sequence). This CDR3 has 15 amino acids. The CDR3 reads CASSLGLGIQETQYF. As DNA, the CDR3 is TGTGCCAGCAGCTTGGGCTTAGGGATCCAAGAGACCCAGTACTTC.

This clonotype has just a few counts. The chain couples TRBV7-3 to TRBJ2-5, with D perhaps matching TRBD1 or TRBD2 (5 bases each). V dropped 1 base and J dropped 2 bases, with 14 bases sitting between them. The CDR3 consists of 16 residues. Germline loops: CDR1 SGHTA, CDR2 FQGTGA. CDR3 nucleotide sequence: TGTGCCAGCAGCTTAAGAGGGACCGAATATCAAGAGACCCAGTACTTC. This sequence encodes CASSLRGTEYQETQYF.

In its sample, this clonotype was seen a few times. The chain is built from TRBV6-5 and TRBJ2-7; D is unclear. Trimming left V 6 bases short and J 3 bases short, with 9 bases between. Germline loops: CDR1 MNHEY, CDR2 SVGAGI. The CDR3 loop spans 12 amino acids. CDR3 nucleotides: TGTGCCAGCAGATCTAACTACTACGAGCAGTACTTC. It translates to CASRSNYYEQYF.

This clonotype turned up a few times. The V call is TRBV4-3, the J call TRBJ2-3; weak D call: TRBD2 (7 bases). The V end lost 4 bases, the J end lost 5 bases, and 16 bases lay between the germline ends. This CDR3 has 15 amino acids. Germline assignment: CDR1 LGHNA and CDR2 YSLEER. CDR3 region: CASSPARGAVDTQYF. Written as DNA, the CDR3 is TGCGCCAGCAGCCCCGCCCGGGGGGCGGTAGATACGCAGTATTTT.

This rearrangement joins TRBV5-6 to TRBJ1-2; D not resolved. From germline, CDR1 is SGHDT and CDR2 YYEEEE. The CDR3 consists of 11 residues. With 1 base removed from V and 6 bases from J, the gap between germline ends came to 4 bases. In DNA form, the CDR3 reads TGTGCCAGCAGCTTGTTTGATGGCTACACCTTC. Translating gives CASSLFDGYTF.

This chain joins TRBV14 and TRBJ1-1; D gene ambiguous. V was clipped by 5 bases and J by 2 bases, with 9 bases between them. CDR1 is SGHDN and CDR2 is FVKESK in the germline V gene. This CDR3 is 13 amino acids long. The CDR3 nucleotides are TGTGCCAGCAGCGAACAGACAAACACTGAAGCTTTCTTT. Translating gives CASSEQTNTEAFF.

This clonotype has just a few counts. The rearrangement joins TRBV11-2 to TRBJ2-7; D possibly uses TRBD1 or TRBD2 (6 bases each). CDR1 and CDR2 from the germline V gene are SGHAT and FQNNGV. The V and J ends lost 10 bases and 1 base respectively, with 14 bases between them. The length of the CDR3 is 13 residues. The CDR3 DNA reads TGTGCCACCGCGTGGGGGGCGTCCTACGAGCAGTACTTC. As protein: CATAWGASYEQYF.

This clonotype appeared many times. The rearrangement uses TRBV5-4 and TRBJ2-3; a possible D gene is TRBD2 (5 bases). The CDR3 sequence is 12 residues long. Between the trimmed V and J ends, which lost 3 bases and 6 bases, there was a span of 8 bases. Germline CDR1 SGHNT, CDR2 YYREEE (reference sequence). The CDR3 region is CASSSPGDTQYF. For the CDR3, the DNA is TGTGCCAGCAGCTCCCCGGGGGATACGCAGTATTTT.

The chain has TRBV10-3 and TRBJ1-3, with D maybe TRBD1 (6 bases). CDR1 and CDR2 from the germline V gene are ENHRY and SYGVKD. Between the trimmed V and J ends, which lost 3 bases and 4 bases, there was a span of 16 bases. The CDR3 has 16 amino acids. CDR3 bases: TGTGCCATCAGTGACCCAGGCGGGGGCGACGGAAACACCATATATTTT. It translates to CAISDPGGGDGNTIYF.

This clonotype was seen only a few times. The chain has TRBV6-4 and TRBJ1-1; 8 bases map to TRBD1. This CDR3 is 15 amino acids long. The germline V gene encodes CDR1 MRHNA and CDR2 SNTAGT. V shed 4 bases and J 4 bases; nucleotides not matched to a gene: 8. CDR3: CASSATGGSGTEAFF. For the CDR3, the DNA is TGTGCCAGCAGTGCAACAGGGGGTAGCGGCACTGAAGCTTTCTTT.

This clonotype has only a few counts. The V call is TRBV7-9, the J call TRBJ2-5; the D gene is possibly TRBD2 (5 bases). The germline CDR1 and CDR2 sequences are SEHNR and FQNEAQ (reference sequence). This CDR3 region has 15 residues. Trimming took 6 bases from V and 4 from J, leaving 18 bases between them. CDR3 residues: CASSRLAIVPETQYF. CDR3 sequence (DNA): TGTGCCAGCAGTCGTCTAGCTATCGTCCCAGAGACCCAGTACTTC.

The chain employs TRBV7-2 and TRBJ2-7; TRBD1 matches 7 bases. This CDR3 has 15 amino acids. In germline, CDR1 is SGHTA, CDR2 FQGNSA. V was clipped by 6 bases and J by 2 bases; unmatched bases: 10. CDR3 sequence (DNA): TGTGCCAGCAGGTCTACCGGGACAGACGCCTACGAGCAGTACTTC. Protein: CASRSTGTDAYEQYF.

CDR3 sequence (DNA): TGTGCCAGCAGCTTGGGAAAAGCTCGAAACTATGGCTACACCTTC. This codes for CASSLGKARNYGYTF. This chain joins TRBV5-4 and TRBJ1-2, with D uncertain. Germline CDR1 is SGHNT and CDR2 is YYREEE (reference sequence). This CDR3 contains 15 residues. V dropped 0 bases and J dropped 2 bases, with 11 bases sitting between them.

This clonotype has only a few counts. The chain combines TRBV9 with TRBJ2-5, with D perhaps TRBD2 (5 bases). With 0 bases removed from V and 4 bases from J, the gap between germline ends came to 19 bases. The germline CDR1 and CDR2 sequences are SGDLS and YYNGEE. The CDR3 runs 17 residues. CDR3 sequence: CASSVEDTRVLGETQYF. In DNA, the CDR3 is TGTGCCAGCAGCGTAGAGGATACGAGGGTGTTAGGAGAGACCCAGTACTTC.

This clonotype was counted between two and nine times. This chain links TRBV3-2 with TRBJ2-7; the listed D gene, TRBD1, was not tested against the DNA. TRBV3-2 is a pseudogene. The CDR3 runs to 14 residues. The CDR3 DNA reads as TGTGCCAGCAGCCAAGAAGACAGGGCCGCCGAGCAGTACGTC. Translating it yields CASSQEDRAAEQYV.

V is TRBV5-1 and J is TRBJ1-3; D is uncertain. The CDR3 runs to 14 residues. Germline V gives CDR1 SGHRS, CDR2 YFSETQ. V shed 0 bases and J shed 2 bases, with 6 bases lying between them. CDR3: CASSLDLAGNTIYF. CDR3 DNA: TGCGCCAGCAGCTTGGATCTGGCTGGAAACACCATATATTTT.

The rearrangement links TRBV20-1 to TRBJ1-1; no clear D. Germline CDR1 DFQATT, CDR2 SNEGSKA (reference sequence). There are 15 residues in the CDR3. V dropped 0 bases and J dropped 0 bases, with 11 bases sitting between them. The DNA of the CDR3 is TGCAGTGCTAGAGATGGAAGGGAAATGAACACTGAAGCTTTCTTT. Its translation is CSARDGREMNTEAFF.

The chain couples TRBV7-2 to TRBJ1-5; perhaps TRBD1 as D (6 bases). Germline V gene sequence: CDR1 SGHTA, CDR2 FQGNSA. Trimming cost V 5 bases and J 0 bases, with 11 bases left between them. The CDR3 length is 15 residues. CDR3 DNA: TGTGCCAGCAGCCCCAGGGGCTATAGCAATCAGCCCCAGCATTTT. It yields the protein CASSPRGYSNQPQHF. Full variable domain (missing parts from reference TRBV7-2 and TRBJ1-5): GAGVSQSPSNKVTEKGKDVELRCDPISGHTALYWYRQSLGQGLEFLIYFQGNSAPDKSGLPSDRFSAERTGGSVSTLTIQRTQQEDSAVYLCASSPRGYSNQPQHFGDGTRLSIL.

This clonotype has more than one count but fewer than ten. V and J are TRBV29-1 and TRBJ2-1; D unclear. From germline, CDR1 is SQVTM and CDR2 ANQGSEA. The CDR3 totals 11 residues. V lost 0 bases and J 12 bases, leaving 9 bases between the germline ends. DNA of the CDR3: TGCAGCGTTGAAGATAGGTCTAGGCAGTTCTTC. It is translated as CSVEDRSRQFF.

V is TRBV19 and J is TRBJ2-1; D might be TRBD1 (6 bases). The CDR3 has 13 residues. CDR1 is LNHDA, CDR2 SQIVND, per germline (reference sequence). The CDR3: CATTGYSYNEQFF. Written as DNA, the CDR3 is TGTGCTACGACAGGCTACTCCTACAATGAGCAGTTCTTC.

This clonotype was recorded only once. A junction end diverges from the germline sequence, so it may reflect a read error. The chain couples TRBV7-3 to TRBJ1-1; D gene uncertain. CDR3 length: 17 amino acids. Germline V lookup: CDR1 SGHTA, CDR2 FQGTGA. As DNA, the CDR3 is TGTGCCAGCAGCTTAGAAGGGAACTATCACCGAACCACTGAAGCTTTATTT. Residues: CASSLEGNYHRTTEALF.

The sample holds a few counts of this clonotype. The chain uses TRBV4-1 and TRBJ1-1; D might be TRBD1 (5 bases). V gave up 8 bases and J gave up 1 base, with 11 bases separating them. The CDR3 is made up of 13 amino acids. Germline V lookup: CDR1 MGHRA, CDR2 YSYEKL. The CDR3 loop is CASGPDRNTEAFF. CDR3 DNA sequence: TGCGCCAGCGGCCCAGACAGGAACACTGAAGCTTTCTTT.

This rearrangement joins TRBV20-1 to TRBJ2-5; 11 nucleotides match TRBD2. The germline CDR1 and CDR2 sequences are DFQATT and SNEGSKA (reference sequence). This CDR3 comprises 17 residues. J lost 1 base, V lost 1 base, and 8 bases had no gene match. The CDR3 is CSARGWVLAGVQETQYF. The CDR3 DNA follows: TGCAGTGCTAGAGGTTGGGTACTAGCGGGGGTCCAAGAGACCCAGTACTTC.

The chain joins TRBV2 to TRBJ1-1; possibly TRBD1 for D (5 bases). The CDR3 has 12 residues. Between the trimmed V and J ends, which lost 4 bases and 11 bases, there was a span of 14 bases. Germline assignment: CDR1 SNHLY and CDR2 FYNNEI. The CDR3 is CASSGLGVQAFF. CDR3 nucleotide sequence: TGTGCCAGCAGTGGGTTGGGGGTTCAGGCTTTCTTT.